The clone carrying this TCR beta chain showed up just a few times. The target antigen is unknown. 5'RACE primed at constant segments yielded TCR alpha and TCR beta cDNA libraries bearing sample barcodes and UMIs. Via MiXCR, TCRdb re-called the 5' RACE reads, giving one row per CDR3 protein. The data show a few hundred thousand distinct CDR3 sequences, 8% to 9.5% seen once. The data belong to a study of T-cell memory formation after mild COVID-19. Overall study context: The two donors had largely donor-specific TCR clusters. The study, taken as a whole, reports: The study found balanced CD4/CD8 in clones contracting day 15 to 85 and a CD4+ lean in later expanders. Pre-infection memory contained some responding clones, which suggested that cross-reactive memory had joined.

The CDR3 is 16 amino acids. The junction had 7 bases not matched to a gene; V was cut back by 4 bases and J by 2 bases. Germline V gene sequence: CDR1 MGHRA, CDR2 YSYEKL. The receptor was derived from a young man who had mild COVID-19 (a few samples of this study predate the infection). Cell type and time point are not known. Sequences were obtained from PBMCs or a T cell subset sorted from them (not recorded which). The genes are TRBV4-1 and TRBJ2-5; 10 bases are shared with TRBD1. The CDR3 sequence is CASSRPGQGGQETQYF. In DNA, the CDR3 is TGCGCCAGCAGCCGCCCCGGACAGGGGGGACAAGAGACCCAGTACTTC.